This T cell receptor beta chain was captured by sequencing in a study of blood T cell repertoires in COVID-19 (dated by TCRdb to 2018 to 2020). Background on the whole study: Collaborator samples came from the United States, Italy and Spain and covered acute and convalescent phases of COVID-19. Where available, HLA class I and class II types were taken from metadata supplied by the sample provider and were not determined by assay-based typing. The samples were drawn from the first 160 participants of the ongoing ImmuneRACE study and from under 1,500 subjects provided by 6 global collaborators. Subjects who had been exposed to COVID-19, were actively infected with it, or had recovered from it provided the deeply sampled blood TCRbeta repertoires that made up the dataset. A freely available public database, intended as a resource for researchers studying the immune response to SARS-CoV-2, is where the repertoires were released. The material from the prospective study consisted of cDNA or gDNA derived from T cells, B-cell-depleted T cells, or PBMCs. A de-identified subject ID, COVID-19 status, age in years and sex were almost always included in the sample metadata. What the authors observed across the whole study: The amount of clinical and demographic metadata varied by source and participant and was provided uncurated.

Worth noting for this clone: It has no known antigen specificity. The input lacks base qualities; no much larger clone sits a single base away.

The immunoSEQ Assay, a bias-controlled multiplex PCR, was used to amplify TCRbeta CDR3 regions from genomic DNA. As for how the authors treated the data: Nucleated cell counts per sample were estimated from amplification of reference gene primers within the assay. To quantify the absolute abundance of each unique TCRbeta CDR3 rearrangement, sequence reads were collapsed and filtered. For each sample, productive Simpson clonality was calculated as the square root of Simpson's diversity index over productive rearrangements. TCRdb stores this immuneACCESS table with in-frame sequences only. Part of the clones is absent; in the studies checked, under half of the shortfall reflects unresolved V genes, and no reason is known for the rest. Clone size and V and J calls were adopted from that table, with D and trimming inferred from the DNA. The sample data list around 78,000 clones, and around nine tenths of these were observed just once. The ten largest make up 1% to 1.5% of the sample.

Based on the germline V gene, the CDR1 and CDR2 sequences are SGHVS and FNYEAQ. Reading from cysteine to phenylalanine, the CDR3 counts 14 amino acids. The sequence is cut down to CDR3 DNA, 42 bases in frame from base 1. V gives up 5 bases and J gives up 1 base, and the segment between their germline ends measures 9 bases. Participants in the prospective study were enrolled through a virtual design, were aged roughly 18 to 100 years, and lived in 24 United States geographic areas. Cohort assignment in the prospective study relied on participant-reported clinical history from a screening survey and a study questionnaire. In the prospective study, whole blood, serum and a nasopharyngeal or oropharyngeal swab were collected from each participant by mobile phlebotomists. Additional blood draws and questionnaires over an approximately two-month period could optionally be provided by prospective study participants. Blood samples from the prospective study were shipped frozen or at room temperature prior to DNA extraction.

Here the chain combines TRBV7-6 and TRBJ1-3, and TRBD1 may be the D gene, going by 6 matching bases. The sequenced material came from PBMCs or T cells enriched from blood (not recorded which). This clonotype was obtained from a woman aged 45-60 years with acute COVID-19. Here the CDR3 is given as CASSRGQSGNTIYF. The DNA is as follows: TGTGCCAGCAGCCGAGGACAGTCTGGAAACACCATATATTTT.